This TCR beta chain was identified in a study of blood T cell repertoires in COVID-19. For the study at large: Both acute and convalescent COVID-19 samples were obtained from the United States, Italy and Spain. The analysed material was cDNA or gDNA that came from T cells, B-cell-depleted T cells, or PBMCs.

Original processing notes: Amplification of reference gene primers was used by the study to estimate nucleated cell counts. Measured with immunoSEQ multiplex PCR; TCRdb has only the in-frame clones, and not every one. That table gives V, J and clone size, and the DNA gave D and trimming. Among fewer than 300,000 clones, around 89% were seen once, and the ten largest hold 6.3%. The CDR3 spans 18 residues. Trimming removed 6 bases from V and 8 bases from J; junction bases left unmatched: 20. The germline V gene has CDR1 SEHNR and CDR2 FQNEAQ (reference sequence). One Seattle source followed patients from active infection through their disease course.

This sequence was found in a woman between 50 and 59 years old with COVID-19, enrolled during active disease. The rearrangement joins TRBV7-9 to TRBJ2-1, with TRBD2 matching 9 bases. Sequenced sample: peripheral blood. The CDR3 here is CASSSPNTGTSLTDEQFF. The CDR3 DNA reads TGTGCCAGCAGTTCTCCTAACACCGGGACTAGCCTTACTGATGAGCAGTTCTTC.